The 9 T cell receptor beta chains presented below share a single source sample, sequenced in a study of T cells in Graves' hyperthyroidism and ophthalmopathy. The source material, RNA transcripts, was used to amplify TCR beta CDR3 regions. During a first-round RT-PCR of the TCR CDR3, the HTBI primer set was used. MiXCR was run by TCRdb on the multiplex PCR reads, yielding one entry per CDR3 protein. The table records over 300,000 distinct CDR3 sequences, approximately 15% of them present only once. Sequencing used blood. The receptors stem from a woman aged 55-70 years with Graves' hyperthyroidism.

This clonotype was recorded at least ten times. The junction departs from the called germline gene at one end, perhaps through a read error. The chain couples TRBV11-3 to TRBJ2-7; D may be TRBD1 (5 bases). This CDR3 comprises 13 residues. CDR1 is SGHNT, CDR2 YENEEA, per germline. CDR3 region: CASSVDSAYEQYF. The CDR3 DNA reads TGTGCCAGCAGCGTAGACAGTGCTTACGAGCAGTACTTC.

This clonotype was observed at least ten times. J is TRBJ1-1 and V is TRBV7-9; D unclear. Germline lookup yields CDR1 SEHNR and CDR2 FQNEAQ (reference sequence). The CDR3 has 14 residues. The V gene lost 5 bases and the J gene lost 1 base, with 11 bases spanning the gap. For the CDR3, the DNA is TGTGCCAGCAGCGATGGACTGACGAACACTGAAGCTTTCTTT. This translates into CASSDGLTNTEAFF.

This clonotype has ten or more counts. The rearrangement joins TRBV20-1 to TRBJ2-1; the D is unclear. Germline V CDR1 and CDR2: DFQATT, SNEGSKA (reference sequence). The CDR3 length is 14 residues. V lost 2 bases and J 8 bases, leaving 16 bases between the germline ends. In DNA form, the CDR3 reads TGCAGTGCTAGACATCACCTTACGGGCGATGAGCAGTTCTTC. Its translation is CSARHHLTGDEQFF.

This rearrangement joins TRBV10-2 to TRBJ2-3, with 8 nucleotides matching TRBD2. From germline, CDR1 is WSHSY and CDR2 SAAADI. CDR3 length: 14 amino acids. J was trimmed by 5 bases and V by 3 bases; bases with no gene match: 4. The CDR3 spells CASSEHGRGDTQYF. Here the CDR3 DNA reads TGCGCCAGCAGTGAACACGGGAGGGGAGATACGCAGTATTTT.

To note about this clonotype: A much larger clone lies a single base off, so this may be a read error. The chain combines TRBV7-2 with TRBJ2-7; 12 nucleotides line up with TRBD2. Looked up from germline, CDR1 is SGHTA and CDR2 is FQGNSA. V trimming: 0 bases; J trimming: 3 bases; junction bases outside the gene matches: 3. CDR3 length: 16 residues. This chain's CDR3 is CASSLAGTSGFYEQYF. In nucleotides, the CDR3 is TGTGCCAGCAGCTTAGCGGGGACTAGCGGGTTCTACGAGCAGTACTTC.

This clonotype was picked up many times. The chain links TRBV3-1 to TRBJ2-1; D perhaps matches TRBD2 (6 bases). CDR3 size: 12 residues. V was cut by 4 bases and J by 7 bases, with 8 bases left in between. Looked up from germline, CDR1 is LGHDT and CDR2 is YNNKEL (reference sequence). The CDR3 nucleotides are TGTGCCAGCAGCCCGACTAGAAATGAGCAGTTCTTC. It encodes CASSPTRNEQFF.

Turning to this clonotype: A much larger clone differs from this one at a single base, so this may be a read error. The rearrangement joins TRBV3-1 to TRBJ1-1, with unresolved D. CDR3 length: 15 residues. Germline lookup yields CDR1 LGHDT and CDR2 YNNKEL (reference sequence). V was pared by 4 bases and J by 6 bases, with 18 bases between. CDR3 sequence: CASSRGEGHSSEAFF. CDR3 bases: TGTGCCAGCAGCCGTGGGGAGGGTCACTCCTCTGAAGCTTTCTTT.

The V and J genes are TRBV24-1 and TRBJ1-2; unclear D gene. The germline V and J ends were trimmed by 4 bases and 6 bases, with 20 bases remaining between them. CDR3 length equals 16 residues. CDR1 is KGHDR and CDR2 is SFDVKD in the germline V gene. CDR3 amino acids: CATSDPREGGGNGYTF. The CDR3 bases are TGTGCCACCAGTGACCCCCGCGAGGGAGGAGGGAATGGCTACACCTTC.

A few counts support this clonotype. The chain couples TRBV29-1 to TRBJ1-1; D is perhaps TRBD1 (6 bases). V was trimmed by 4 bases and J by 6 bases, leaving 12 bases between them. The CDR3 is 12 amino acids. Per the germline V gene, CDR1 is SQVTM and CDR2 is ANQGSEA. The CDR3, as DNA: TGCAGCGTTGCAGGGACAAACCCTGAAGCTTTCTTT. It translates to CSVAGTNPEAFF.